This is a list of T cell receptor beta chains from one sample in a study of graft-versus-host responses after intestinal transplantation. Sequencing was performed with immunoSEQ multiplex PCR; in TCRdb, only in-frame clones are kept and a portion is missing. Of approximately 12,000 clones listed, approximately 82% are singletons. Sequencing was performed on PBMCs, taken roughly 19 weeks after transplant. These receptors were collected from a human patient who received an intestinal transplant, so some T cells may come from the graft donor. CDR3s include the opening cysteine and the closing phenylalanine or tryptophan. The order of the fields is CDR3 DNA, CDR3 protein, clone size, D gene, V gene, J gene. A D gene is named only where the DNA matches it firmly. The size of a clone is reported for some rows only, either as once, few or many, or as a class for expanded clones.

TGTGCCAGCAGTCCCGGAGAGACAGGGGGCTACGAGCAGTACTTC	CASSPGETGGYEQYF	-	TRBD1	TRBV2	TRBJ2-7
TGCGCCAGCAGCATCAGAACAGGGGGGAACACTGAAGCTTTCTTT	CASSIRTGGNTEAFF	-	TRBD1	TRBV5-1	TRBJ1-1
TGTGCCAGCAGTTTATCGGGGACGGATAATTCACCCCTCCACTTT	CASSLSGTDNSPLHF	-	-	TRBV27	TRBJ1-6
TGTGCCAGCAGCCAAGAGGTGGGGCGGGGGTTCAACGAGCAGTACTTC	CASSQEVGRGFNEQYF	-	TRBD2	TRBV5-8	TRBJ2-7
TGCGCCAGCAGCTTGGCACAGGGCTACGAGCAGTACTTC	CASSLAQGYEQYF	-	-	TRBV5-1	TRBJ2-7
TGTGCCAGCAGCTTAATGGGGCAGGGGGAAGCCTACGAGCAGTACTTC	CASSLMGQGEAYEQYF	-	TRBD1	TRBV5-4	TRBJ2-7
TGTGCCAGCAGTTACTCTCCGACTAGCGGGGTCAATGAGCAGTTCTTC	CASSYSPTSGVNEQFF	-	TRBD2	TRBV6-5	TRBJ2-1
TGTGCCAGCAGCATAGCGGGAGGACCGGTGGATGAGCAGTTCTTC	CASSIAGGPVDEQFF	once	TRBD2	TRBV7-6	TRBJ2-1
TGTGCCAGCTCACCAAATACCGGGGAGCTGTTTTTT	CASSPNTGELFF	-	-	TRBV18	TRBJ2-2
TGTGCCAGAAGCCTCACTAATACGGGAGGGGAAAAGTACGAGCAGTACTTC	CARSLTNTGGEKYEQYF	-	-	TRBV7-5	TRBJ2-7
TGTGCCAGCAGTGAAGACGCGGGAGGGCCCCACAATGAGCAGTTCTTC	CASSEDAGGPHNEQFF	-	TRBD2	TRBV6-1	TRBJ2-1
TGTGCCACCAGCTGCGGTCGACGGTGTGGAAAGACCTATGGCTACACCTTC	CATSCGRRCGKTYGYTF	-	-	TRBV15	TRBJ1-2
TGTGCCAGCAGTGAGACAGACAGATACTCCTACAATGAGCAGTTCTTC	CASSETDRYSYNEQFF	-	-	TRBV28	TRBJ2-1
TGTGCCAGCAGCTTGTTTTGGGGGACCACAGATACGCAGTATTTT	CASSLFWGTTDTQYF	-	-	TRBV5-6	TRBJ2-3
TGTGCCAGCAGTTTATGGGGGACAGGGGACGAGCAGTACTTC	CASSLWGTGDEQYF	-	TRBD1	TRBV28	TRBJ2-7
TGTGCCAGCAGCTTATTCCGTCTGGGGGCTGCTGAACAAACATCCTACAATGAGCAGTTCTTC	CASSLFRLGAAEQTSYNEQFF	few	-	TRBV13	TRBJ2-1
TGTGCCAGCACCAGGGAAACAGATACGCAGTATTTT	CASTRETDTQYF	-	-	TRBV2	TRBJ2-3
TGTGCCAGCAGCCATGGTACGCCCGGGGGAAAACTGTTTTTT	CASSHGTPGGKLFF	-	-	TRBV7-2	TRBJ1-4
TGTGCCACAGGGCCCGGGTCCTACGAGCAGTACTTC	CATGPGSYEQYF	-	-	TRBV19	TRBJ2-7
TGTGCCAGCTCACCACCGCAACAGGGGGTCAGGGCAACTAATGAAAAACTGTTTTTT	CASSPPQQGVRATNEKLFF	few	TRBD1	TRBV18	TRBJ1-4
TGTGCCAGCAGCAATTCAACATGGCCCCGTAGCACAGATACGCAGTATTTT	CASSNSTWPRSTDTQYF	-	-	TRBV21-1	TRBJ2-3
TGTGCCAGATACGCCGGGACTAGCGGGAAAGGACACCAAGAGACCCAGTACTTC	CARYAGTSGKGHQETQYF	-	TRBD2	TRBV19	TRBJ2-5
TGTGCCAGCAGTTACACCGGGAACACTGAAGCTTTCTTT	CASSYTGNTEAFF	-	-	TRBV6-5	TRBJ1-1
TGTGCCACCCTTGACGGCCGGGGGGTGCCTGAAAAACTGTTTTTT	CATLDGRGVPEKLFF	-	-	TRBV28	TRBJ1-4
TGTGCCAGCAGGCCCCGGGGAGGGAGAAACTATGGCTACACCTTC	CASRPRGGRNYGYTF	-	-	TRBV5-6	TRBJ1-2
TGTGCTAGCAGCCCCGGGATAGCGGACCAAGAGACCCAGTACTTC	CASSPGIADQETQYF	-	-	TRBV7-7	TRBJ2-5
TGTGCCAGTAGTAGGGGAGTTAGAGAGCAGTTCTTC	CASSRGVREQFF	-	-	TRBV19	TRBJ2-1
TGTGCCTGGAACACAGGGGTTGAAGCTTTCTTT	CAWNTGVEAFF	-	TRBD1	TRBV30	TRBJ1-1
TGTGCCAGCAGTTCCCGGACAGGGTCGGACGAGCAGTACTTC	CASSSRTGSDEQYF	-	TRBD1	TRBV28	TRBJ2-7
TGTGCCACCTACCAGGGGCTGCACTATGGCTACACCTTC	CATYQGLHYGYTF	-	-	TRBV28	TRBJ1-2
TGTGCCAGCAGCATCCTAGGGGGGTCCCCCGGCTACGAGCAGTACTTC	CASSILGGSPGYEQYF	-	-	TRBV13	TRBJ2-7
TGTGCCAGCAGTGACAACCGGGAAGGGGACACAGATACGCAGTATTTT	CASSDNREGDTDTQYF	-	-	TRBV6-4	TRBJ2-3